This paragraph covers one T cell receptor beta chain sequence. Its antigen is currently unknown. With 2 bases clipped from V and 4 bases from J, the junction kept 4 bases outside the gene matches. There are 15 residues in the CDR3. Germline assignment: CDR1 SEHNR and CDR2 FQNEAQ (reference sequence). TCRdb fed the reads into MiXCR, producing one record per CDR3 protein. The sample records approximately 1,000,000 distinct CDR3 sequences, around a third being singletons. The data were obtained in a study of T cell repertoires in cytomegalovirus infection. Across the study: CMV infection plus the matching HLA type was flagged by public TCR beta signatures.

The study's findings and limits: What dominated the ex vivo response were HLA-C-restricted CMV-specific TCR beta clonotypes. The cumulative frequency of public TCR beta families distinguished individuals who carried CMV together with the relevant HLA.

The sample here was cultured CD8+ T cells from PBMCs, taken from culture after CMV antigen stimulation. This TCR was sampled from a human donor in good health (CMV status not recorded). Some clones in this sample may be carry-over from other donors' samples. The chain links TRBV7-9 to TRBJ2-1; 8 positions match TRBD1. CDR3 protein: CASSLSDREYNEQFF. DNA of the CDR3: TGTGCCAGCAGCTTATCGGACAGGGAATACAATGAGCAGTTCTTC.